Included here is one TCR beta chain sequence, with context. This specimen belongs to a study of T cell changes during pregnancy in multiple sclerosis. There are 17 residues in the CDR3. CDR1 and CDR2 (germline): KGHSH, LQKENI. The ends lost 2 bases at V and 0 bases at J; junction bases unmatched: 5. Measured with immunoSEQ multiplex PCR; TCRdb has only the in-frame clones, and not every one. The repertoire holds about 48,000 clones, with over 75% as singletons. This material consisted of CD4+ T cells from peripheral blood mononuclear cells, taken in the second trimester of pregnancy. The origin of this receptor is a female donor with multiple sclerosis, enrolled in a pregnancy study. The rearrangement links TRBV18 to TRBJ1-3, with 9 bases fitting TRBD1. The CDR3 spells CASSPGQGPSSGNTIYF. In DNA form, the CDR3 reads TGTGCCAGCTCACCAGGACAGGGGCCCAGCTCTGGAAACACCATATATTTT.